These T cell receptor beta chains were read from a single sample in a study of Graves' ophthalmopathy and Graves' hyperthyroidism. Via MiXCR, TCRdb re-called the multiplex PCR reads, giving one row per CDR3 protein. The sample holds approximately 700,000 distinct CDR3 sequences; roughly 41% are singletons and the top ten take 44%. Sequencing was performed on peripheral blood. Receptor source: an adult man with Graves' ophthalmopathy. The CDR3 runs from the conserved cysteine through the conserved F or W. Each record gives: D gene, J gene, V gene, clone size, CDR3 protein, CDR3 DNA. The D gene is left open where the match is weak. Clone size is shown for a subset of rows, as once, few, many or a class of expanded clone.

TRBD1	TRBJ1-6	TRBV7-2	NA	CASSRDRGLNSYNSPLHF	TGTGCCAGCAGCCGGGACAGGGGGCTGAATTCCTATAATTCACCCCTCCACTTT
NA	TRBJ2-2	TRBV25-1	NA	CASSFLDSRNTGELFF	TGTGCCAGCAGTTTCCTGGACAGTAGAAACACCGGGGAGCTGTTTTTT
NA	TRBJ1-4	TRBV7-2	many	CASSLVGQHGEKLFF	TGTGCCAGCAGCTTAGTTGGACAGCATGGTGAAAAACTGTTTTTT
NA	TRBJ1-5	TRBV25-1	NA	CASHNRGLGQPQHF	TGTGCCAGCCACAACAGAGGGCTAGGTCAGCCCCAGCATTTT
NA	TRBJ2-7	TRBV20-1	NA	CSAKDRRAYEQYF	TGCAGTGCAAAAGACAGGAGGGCCTACGAGCAGTACTTC
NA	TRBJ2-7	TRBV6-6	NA	CASSYSDRLREQYF	TGTGCCAGCAGTTACTCGGACCGCCTACGTGAACAGTACTTC
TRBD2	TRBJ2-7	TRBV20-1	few	CSATGLAGVYEQYF	TGCAGTGCCACCGGACTAGCGGGAGTGTACGAGCAGTACTTC
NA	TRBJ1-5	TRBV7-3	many	CASSFDRNQPQHF	TGTGCCAGCAGCTTCGACAGAAATCAGCCCCAGCATTTT
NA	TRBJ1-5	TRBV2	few	CASSEGPYSNQPQHF	TGTGCCAGCAGCGAGGGACCTTATAGCAATCAGCCCCAGCATTTT
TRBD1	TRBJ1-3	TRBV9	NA	CASSDRDRAVSLSGNTIYF	TGTGCCAGCAGCGACCGGGACAGGGCCGTATCCCTCTCTGGAAACACCATATATTTT
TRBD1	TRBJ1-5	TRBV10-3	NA	CASSLDRGEDQPQHF	TGTGCCAGCAGTCTCGACAGGGGGGAAGATCAGCCCCAGCATTTT
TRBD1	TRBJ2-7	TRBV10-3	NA	CAISETGTGDNEQYF	TGTGCCATCAGTGAAACCGGGACAGGGGACAATGAGCAGTACTTC
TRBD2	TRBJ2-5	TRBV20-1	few	CSARVSSGRGQETQYF	TGCAGTGCTAGAGTCTCTAGCGGGAGAGGTCAAGAGACCCAGTACTTC
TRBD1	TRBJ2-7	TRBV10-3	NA	CASSADRALSYGQYF	TGTGCCAGCAGTGCCGACAGGGCCCTTTCCTACGGGCAGTACTTC
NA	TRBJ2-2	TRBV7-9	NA	CASFGELFF	TGTGCCAGCTTCGGGGAGCTGTTTTTT
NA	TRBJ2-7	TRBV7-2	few	CASSPISISYEQYF	TGTGCCAGCAGCCCCATTAGTATCAGCTACGAGCAGTACTTC
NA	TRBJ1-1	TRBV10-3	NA	CAITVKGFLLISFF	TGTGCCATCACCGTTAAGGGGTTTCTGCTTATATCTTTCTTT
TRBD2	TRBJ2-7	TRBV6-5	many	CASSYSTSGSRGEQYF	TGTGCCAGCAGTTACTCCACTAGCGGGAGTCGAGGAGAGCAGTACTTC
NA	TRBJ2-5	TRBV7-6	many	CASSLRSTVTQYF	TGTGCCAGCAGCTTACGTAGCACGGTGACCCAGTACTTC
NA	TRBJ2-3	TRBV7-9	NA	CASSSLELTDTQYF	TGTGCCAGCAGCTCCCTCGAGCTCACAGATACGCAGTATTTT
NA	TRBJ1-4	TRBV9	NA	CASSLGAVENEKLFF	TGTGCCAGCAGTTTAGGGGCGGTAGAGAATGAAAAACTGTTTTTT
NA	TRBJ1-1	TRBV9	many	CASSVDGGNTEAFF	TGTGCCAGCAGCGTAGACGGTGGGAACACTGAAGCTTTCTTT
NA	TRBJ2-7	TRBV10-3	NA	CAINRDSKGEQYF	TGTGCCATCAACCGGGACTCCAAAGGGGAGCAGTACTTC
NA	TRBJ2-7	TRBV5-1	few	CASSLDAPTPGAREQYF	TGCGCCAGCAGCTTGGACGCACCGACCCCGGGGGCACGCGAGCAGTACTTC
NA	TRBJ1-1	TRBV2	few	CASSEGRAEAFF	TGTGCCAGCAGTGAGGGCAGGGCTGAAGCTTTCTTT
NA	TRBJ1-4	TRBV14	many	CASSHPGRENEKLFF	TGTGCCAGCAGCCACCCGGGACGGGAGAATGAAAAACTGTTTTTT
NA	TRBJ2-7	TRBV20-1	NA	CSGRKRQAQFYEQYF	TGCAGTGGCAGAAAACGACAGGCTCAGTTCTACGAGCAGTACTTC
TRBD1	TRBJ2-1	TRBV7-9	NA	CASSFDRANEQFF	TGTGCTAGCAGCTTCGACAGGGCCAATGAGCAGTTCTTC
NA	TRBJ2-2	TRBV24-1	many	CATAETGELFF	TGTGCCACCGCGGAAACCGGGGAGCTGTTTTTT
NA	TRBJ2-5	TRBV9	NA	CASSGGTAIQETQYF	TGTGCCAGCAGCGGGGGCACCGCCATCCAAGAGACCCAGTACTTC
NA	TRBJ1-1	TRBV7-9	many	CASSLIPEAFF	TGTGCCAGCAGCTTAATTCCTGAAGCTTTCTTT
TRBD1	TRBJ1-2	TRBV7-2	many	CASSFGTGNLYGYTF	TGTGCCAGCAGCTTTGGGACAGGGAACCTCTATGGCTACACCTTC
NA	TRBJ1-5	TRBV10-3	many	CAISDGQYSNQPQHF	TGTGCCATCAGTGATGGACAGTATAGCAATCAGCCCCAGCATTTT
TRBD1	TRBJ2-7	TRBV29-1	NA	CSVADRGNHEQYF	TGCAGCGTTGCCGACAGGGGAAACCACGAGCAGTACTTC
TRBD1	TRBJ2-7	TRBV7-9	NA	CASSTGQGVWGSSYEQYF	TGTGCCAGCAGCACAGGACAGGGAGTTTGGGGTAGCTCCTACGAGCAGTACTTC
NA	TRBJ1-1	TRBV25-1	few	CASGVQGGTEAFF	TGTGCCAGCGGAGTACAGGGAGGCACTGAAGCTTTCTTT
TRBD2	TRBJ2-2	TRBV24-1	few	CATSDPGGTNTGELFF	TGTGCCACCAGTGATCCGGGGGGGACAAACACCGGGGAGCTGTTTTTT
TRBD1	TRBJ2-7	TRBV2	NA	CASLYGTGVHEQYF	TGTGCCAGCCTATACGGGACAGGGGTCCACGAGCAGTACTTC
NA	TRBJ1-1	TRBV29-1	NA	CSVATGYTEAFF	TGCAGCGTTGCGACAGGTTACACTGAAGCTTTCTTT
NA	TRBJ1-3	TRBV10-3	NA	CAIIWTPGNTIYF	TGTGCCATCATTTGGACCCCTGGAAACACCATATATTTT
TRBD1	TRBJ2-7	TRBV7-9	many	CASSPGTAKYF	TGTGCCAGCAGCCCAGGGACAGCTAAGTACTTC